This T cell receptor (beta chain) emerged from a study of blood T cell repertoires in COVID-19. Study-level information: The study drew acute and convalescent COVID-19 samples from the United States, Italy and Spain.

The V and J ends lost 7 bases and 5 bases respectively, with 12 bases between them. CDR1 and CDR2 (germline): LNHDA, SQIVND (reference sequence). This CDR3 comprises 14 residues. TCRdb's table, derived via immunoSEQ multiplex PCR, lists solely in-frame clones and lacks some. Of roughly 63,000 clones detected, 89% appear once; the ten largest clones hold around 8.7%. The source is a man between 45 and 60 years old with active COVID-19. The chain joins TRBV19 to TRBJ1-6; D remains ambiguous. Sequenced input: peripheral blood. Here the CDR3 reads CASTDTGDNSPLHF. The DNA for the CDR3 is TGTGCCAGTACCGATACGGGAGATAATTCACCCCTCCACTTT.